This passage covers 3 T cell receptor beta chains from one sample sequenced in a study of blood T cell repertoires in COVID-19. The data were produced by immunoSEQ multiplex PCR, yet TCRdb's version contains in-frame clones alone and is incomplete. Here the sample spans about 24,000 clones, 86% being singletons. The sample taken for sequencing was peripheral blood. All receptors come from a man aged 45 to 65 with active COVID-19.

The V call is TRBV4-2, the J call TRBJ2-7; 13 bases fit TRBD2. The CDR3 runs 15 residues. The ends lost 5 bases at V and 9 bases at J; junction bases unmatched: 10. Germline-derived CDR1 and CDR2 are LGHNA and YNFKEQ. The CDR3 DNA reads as TGTGCCAGCAGCGCCCCCGGGACTAGCGGGACGGTGCAGTACTTC. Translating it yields CASSAPGTSGTVQYF.

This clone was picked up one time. CDR3 nucleotide sequence: TGTGCCAGCAGCAACCGGGACAGGGGCTACAATGAGCAGTTCTTC. Protein: CASSNRDRGYNEQFF. The V call is TRBV4-2, the J call TRBJ2-1; 10 bases line up with TRBD1. There are 15 residues in the CDR3. Germline V CDR1 and CDR2: LGHNA, YNFKEQ. Germline trimming cut 5 bases from V and 3 bases from J; bases unmatched to any gene: 4.

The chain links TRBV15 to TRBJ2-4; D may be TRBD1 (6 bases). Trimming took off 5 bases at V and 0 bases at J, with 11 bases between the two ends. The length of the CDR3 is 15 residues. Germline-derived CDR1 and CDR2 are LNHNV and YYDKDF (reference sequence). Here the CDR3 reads CATSQGQLAKNIQYF. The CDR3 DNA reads TGTGCCACCAGCCAGGGGCAACTAGCCAAAAACATTCAGTACTTC. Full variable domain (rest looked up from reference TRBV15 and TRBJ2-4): DAMVIQNPRYQVTQFGKPVTLSCSQTLNHNVMYWYQQKSSQAPKLLFHYYDKDFNNEADTPDNFQSRRPNTSFCFLDIRSPGLGDTAMYLCATSQGQLAKNIQYFGAGTRLSVL.